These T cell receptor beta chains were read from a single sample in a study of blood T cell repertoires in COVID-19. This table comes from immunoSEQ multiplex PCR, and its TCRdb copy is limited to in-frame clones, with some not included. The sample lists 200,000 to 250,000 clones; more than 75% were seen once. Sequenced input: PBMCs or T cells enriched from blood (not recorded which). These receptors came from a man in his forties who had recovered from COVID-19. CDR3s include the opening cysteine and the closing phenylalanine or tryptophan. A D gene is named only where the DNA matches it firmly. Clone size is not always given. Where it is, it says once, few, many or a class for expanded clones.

CDR3nt: TGTGCCAGCAGCCGCGAACAGTTTGGTGGAAACACCATATATTTT
CDR3aa: CASSREQFGGNTIYF
j_gene: TRBJ1-3
d_gene: -
abundance: -
v_gene: TRBV7-9

CDR3nt: TGTGCCAGCTCGGAGGGGCGTAAAGAGACCCAGTACTTC
CDR3aa: CASSEGRKETQYF
j_gene: TRBJ2-5
d_gene: -
abundance: -
v_gene: TRBV18

CDR3nt: TGCAGTGCTAGTCGTACTAGCGGGAGTAGTGAGACCCAGTACTTC
CDR3aa: CSASRTSGSSETQYF
j_gene: TRBJ2-5
d_gene: TRBD2
abundance: -
v_gene: TRBV20-1

CDR3nt: TGTGCCAGCAGCGTAGCTTTGACTGGCTACGAGCAGTACTTC
CDR3aa: CASSVALTGYEQYF
j_gene: TRBJ2-7
d_gene: -
abundance: -
v_gene: TRBV9

CDR3nt: TGTGCCAGCAGTTACGGCCAGGGATACCAGCCCCAGCATTTT
CDR3aa: CASSYGQGYQPQHF
j_gene: TRBJ1-5
d_gene: -
abundance: -
v_gene: TRBV6-2/TRBV6-3

CDR3nt: TGTGCCAGCAGCACGGGAGGGGTGAACTATGGCTACACCTTC
CDR3aa: CASSTGGVNYGYTF
j_gene: TRBJ1-2
d_gene: -
abundance: -
v_gene: TRBV5-4

CDR3nt: TGTGCCAGCAGTGATGAGGGTGTTTGGTCTGGGACTGAAGCTTTCTTT
CDR3aa: CASSDEGVWSGTEAFF
j_gene: TRBJ1-1
d_gene: -
abundance: -
v_gene: TRBV25-1

CDR3nt: TGTGCCAGCAGTTTCAGGTTCTACGAGCAGTACTTC
CDR3aa: CASSFRFYEQYF
j_gene: TRBJ2-7
d_gene: -
abundance: -
v_gene: TRBV28

CDR3nt: TGTGCCAGCAGGAAAACAGGGAACACTGAAGCTTTCTTT
CDR3aa: CASRKTGNTEAFF
j_gene: TRBJ1-1
d_gene: -
abundance: -
v_gene: TRBV27

CDR3nt: TGTGCCAGCAGCTTGTCACAGGGGGCCGGGGTGGATGGCTACACCTTC
CDR3aa: CASSLSQGAGVDGYTF
j_gene: TRBJ1-2
d_gene: TRBD1
abundance: -
v_gene: TRBV7-9

CDR3nt: TGTGCCAGCAGCTTAGCCGGGAATCGTGGAGAGCAGTACTTC
CDR3aa: CASSLAGNRGEQYF
j_gene: TRBJ2-7
d_gene: -
abundance: -
v_gene: TRBV11-2

CDR3nt: TGTGCCAGCAGGGGTGGTAGCGGAACCTCATCCTACGAGCAGTACTTC
CDR3aa: CASRGGSGTSSYEQYF
j_gene: TRBJ2-7
d_gene: -
abundance: -
v_gene: TRBV5-4

CDR3nt: TGTGCCAGTAGCCTCAGCTCCTACAATGAGCAGTTCTTC
CDR3aa: CASSLSSYNEQFF
j_gene: TRBJ2-1
d_gene: -
abundance: -
v_gene: TRBV19

CDR3nt: TGTGCCAGCAGCCACAGGGGAGCGAACAATCAGCCCCAGCATTTT
CDR3aa: CASSHRGANNQPQHF
j_gene: TRBJ1-5
d_gene: TRBD1
abundance: -
v_gene: TRBV27

CDR3nt: TGTGCCAGTAGTATGGACAGAAGCTCTGGGGCCAACGTCCTGACTTTC
CDR3aa: CASSMDRSSGANVLTF
j_gene: TRBJ2-6
d_gene: -
abundance: -
v_gene: TRBV19

CDR3nt: TGCGCCAGCAGCCAAGATTACCAGGGGGTCCATGGCTACACCTTC
CDR3aa: CASSQDYQGVHGYTF
j_gene: TRBJ1-2
d_gene: TRBD1
abundance: -
v_gene: TRBV4-3

CDR3nt: TGTGCCATCAGTGATAGGGGGACAGGGTTGTCCGGGGAGCTGTTTTTT
CDR3aa: CAISDRGTGLSGELFF
j_gene: TRBJ2-2
d_gene: TRBD1
abundance: -
v_gene: TRBV10-3

CDR3nt: TGTGCCAGCAGCTTAGCGCCTGGGGGGAGCAATGAGCAGTTCTTC
CDR3aa: CASSLAPGGSNEQFF
j_gene: TRBJ2-1
d_gene: -
abundance: -
v_gene: TRBV7-6

CDR3nt: TGCGCCAGCAGCCAACCCGCGGCTAGCTCCTACAATGAGCAGTTCTTC
CDR3aa: CASSQPAASSYNEQFF
j_gene: TRBJ2-1
d_gene: -
abundance: -
v_gene: TRBV4-1

CDR3nt: TGTGCCAGCAGCCCACGGGGTGCCTATGGCTACACCTTC
CDR3aa: CASSPRGAYGYTF
j_gene: TRBJ1-2
d_gene: -
abundance: -
v_gene: TRBV5-4

CDR3nt: TGTGCCAGCTCAGTAGAGTACCAAGAGACCCAGTACTTC
CDR3aa: CASSVEYQETQYF
j_gene: TRBJ2-5
d_gene: -
abundance: few
v_gene: TRBV18

CDR3nt: TGCAGTGCTAGTTGGCAGGCCACCACTGAAGCTTTCTTT
CDR3aa: CSASWQATTEAFF
j_gene: TRBJ1-1
d_gene: -
abundance: -
v_gene: TRBV20-1

CDR3nt: TGTGCCAGCAGTTACGAGTCCTATAATTCACCCCTCCACTTT
CDR3aa: CASSYESYNSPLHF
j_gene: TRBJ1-6
d_gene: -
abundance: -
v_gene: TRBV6-5

CDR3nt: TGCGCCAGCAGCCATTCTAAGACAGTTGACACTGAAGCTTTCTTT
CDR3aa: CASSHSKTVDTEAFF
j_gene: TRBJ1-1
d_gene: -
abundance: -
v_gene: TRBV4-1

CDR3nt: TGCGCCAGCAGCCGCGCGGATGGGGGCAGGAACACTGAAGCTTTCTTT
CDR3aa: CASSRADGGRNTEAFF
j_gene: TRBJ1-1
d_gene: -
abundance: -
v_gene: TRBV4-1

CDR3nt: TGTGCCAGCAGTGACAGGGACAGGGTCTCCCAGCCCCAGCATTTT
CDR3aa: CASSDRDRVSQPQHF
j_gene: TRBJ1-5
d_gene: TRBD1
abundance: -
v_gene: TRBV6-4

CDR3nt: TGCGCCAGCAGCCAAGCCCCGTTGTTGGAGCAGTACTTC
CDR3aa: CASSQAPLLEQYF
j_gene: TRBJ2-7
d_gene: -
abundance: -
v_gene: TRBV4-1

CDR3nt: TGTGCCAGCACCCTCGGACAGGGGGACGGCAACTATGGCTACACCTTC
CDR3aa: CASTLGQGDGNYGYTF
j_gene: TRBJ1-2
d_gene: TRBD1
abundance: -
v_gene: TRBV28

CDR3nt: TGTGCCAGCACCGACAGAACCTATGGCTACACCTTC
CDR3aa: CASTDRTYGYTF
j_gene: TRBJ1-2
d_gene: -
abundance: once
v_gene: TRBV6-5

CDR3nt: TGTGCCAGCAAGGGCGCCCGGACACCCCGGGAGACCCAGTACTTC
CDR3aa: CASKGARTPRETQYF
j_gene: TRBJ2-5
d_gene: -
abundance: -
v_gene: TRBV27

CDR3nt: TGTGCCAGCAGTGAGGTCCAGCGGTCTCGGAACATTCAGTACTTC
CDR3aa: CASSEVQRSRNIQYF
j_gene: TRBJ2-4
d_gene: -
abundance: -
v_gene: TRBV2

CDR3nt: TGTGCCAGCAGCCCTTCCGTCGGGACAGGAATCCATTCACCCCTCCACTTT
CDR3aa: CASSPSVGTGIHSPLHF
j_gene: TRBJ1-6
d_gene: TRBD1
abundance: -
v_gene: TRBV3-1/TRBV3-2

CDR3nt: TGTGCCAGCAGTTCCAGGGCTGGAAACACCATATATTTT
CDR3aa: CASSSRAGNTIYF
j_gene: TRBJ1-3
d_gene: -
abundance: -
v_gene: TRBV28

CDR3nt: TGTGCCAGCAGTGCTAGCCGCGGGACAGGGACCTACGAGCAGTACTTC
CDR3aa: CASSASRGTGTYEQYF
j_gene: TRBJ2-7
d_gene: TRBD1
abundance: -
v_gene: TRBV6-1

CDR3nt: TGTGCCAGCAGTTACTCTGCTAGCGGGGGACAAGAGACCCAGTACTTC
CDR3aa: CASSYSASGGQETQYF
j_gene: TRBJ2-5
d_gene: TRBD2
abundance: -
v_gene: TRBV6-5

CDR3nt: TGTGCCAGCAGCTTACGACTAGCGGGGCTGAACATTCAGTACTTC
CDR3aa: CASSLRLAGLNIQYF
j_gene: TRBJ2-4
d_gene: TRBD2
abundance: few
v_gene: TRBV7-2

CDR3nt: TGTGCCAGCAGACCTCAGGGTATGGCAGATACGCAGTATTTT
CDR3aa: CASRPQGMADTQYF
j_gene: TRBJ2-3
d_gene: -
abundance: -
v_gene: TRBV6-5

CDR3nt: TGCAGCGTCAGGGACAGGCTAGACTCACCCCTCCACTTT
CDR3aa: CSVRDRLDSPLHF
j_gene: TRBJ1-6
d_gene: TRBD1
abundance: -
v_gene: TRBV29-1

CDR3nt: TGCGCCAGCAGCTTGGGAGCAGGGGGAATCGATGGCTACACCTTC
CDR3aa: CASSLGAGGIDGYTF
j_gene: TRBJ1-2
d_gene: TRBD1
abundance: -
v_gene: TRBV5-1

CDR3nt: TGTGCCACCGTAGGAACCGGGGGCAATCAGCCCCAGCATTTT
CDR3aa: CATVGTGGNQPQHF
j_gene: TRBJ1-5
d_gene: -
abundance: -
v_gene: TRBV19

CDR3nt: TGTGCCAGCAGCTCACCAGGGTTGGCGGGAGGGCGGGAGCAGTACTTC
CDR3aa: CASSSPGLAGGREQYF
j_gene: TRBJ2-7
d_gene: TRBD2
abundance: -
v_gene: TRBV7-8